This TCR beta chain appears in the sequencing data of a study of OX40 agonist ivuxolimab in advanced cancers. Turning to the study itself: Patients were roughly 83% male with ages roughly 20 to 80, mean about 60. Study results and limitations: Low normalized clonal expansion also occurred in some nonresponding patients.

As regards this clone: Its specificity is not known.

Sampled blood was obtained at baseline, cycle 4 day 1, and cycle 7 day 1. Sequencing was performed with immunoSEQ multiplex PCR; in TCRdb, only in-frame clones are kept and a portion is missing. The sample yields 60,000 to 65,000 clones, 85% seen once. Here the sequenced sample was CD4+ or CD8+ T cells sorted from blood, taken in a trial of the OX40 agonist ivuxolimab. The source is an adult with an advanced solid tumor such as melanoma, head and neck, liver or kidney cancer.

Here the CDR3 reads CSVRDGSSYEQYF. In DNA, the CDR3 is TGCAGCGTTAGGGACGGGAGCTCCTACGAGCAGTACTTC. The chain links TRBV29-1 to TRBJ2-7, with a tentative D call TRBD2 (6 bases). Trimming left V 5 bases short and J 0 bases short, with 11 bases between. The germline V gene has CDR1 SQVTM and CDR2 ANQGSEA. The CDR3 length is 13 residues.